Included here is one T cell receptor beta chain sequence, with context. Its antigen is currently unknown. The source of the sample is a study of cytomegalovirus exposure and HLA in healthy donors. CDR3 length equals 16 residues. Trimming cost V 0 bases and J 0 bases, with 11 bases left between them. Germline lookup yields CDR1 SGHRS and CDR2 YFSETQ. Primers included in the PCR were 60 Vbeta and 13 Jbeta primers. This table comes from immunoSEQ multiplex PCR, and its TCRdb copy is limited to in-frame clones, with some not included. Of about 160,000 clones in the sample, roughly 80% were seen once. Regarding the study as a whole: Several top significant clusters appeared, in a later analysis, to be linked to common viral pathogens.

Specimen: PBMCs. The rearrangement links TRBV5-1 to TRBJ2-3, with D possibly being TRBD1 (5 bases). The source is a middle-aged woman in good health and CMV-seronegative. The CDR3 here is CASSLGTRTSTDTQYF. In DNA form, the CDR3 reads TGCGCCAGCAGCTTGGGGACAAGGACAAGCACAGATACGCAGTATTTT.